Each of the 18 T cell receptor beta chains below was sequenced from the same sample in a study of cytomegalovirus exposure and HLA in healthy donors (dated by TCRdb to between 2016 and 2019). Library prep was done by the immunoSEQ multiplex PCR assay. For the multiplex PCR, a mixture combining 60 forward primers for TCR Vbeta segments and 13 reverse primers for TCR Jbeta segments was used. TCRdb retrieved this table from immuneACCESS and kept in-frame rearrangements only. Not all clones are present; in checked studies, unresolved V genes account for under half, and no reason is known for the remainder. This sample lists around 150,000 clones; about 75% were detected once. Jointly, the top ten make up 4.9% of the sample. Input material: PBMCs. The receptors were sampled from a male donor in good health and CMV-seronegative.

The table lists this clone with a count of one. V is TRBV7-2 and J is TRBJ2-1, with 7 bases aligning to TRBD2. Trimming at V came to 6 bases and at J to 0 bases, leaving 5 bases not matched to a gene. The CDR3 extends over 15 amino acids. The germline V gene has CDR1 SGHTA and CDR2 FQGNSA. Here the CDR3 reads CASRQAGSSYNEQFF. The CDR3 nucleotides are TGTGCCAGCAGGCAAGCGGGGAGCTCCTACAATGAGCAGTTCTTC.

CDR3 protein: CASSLAITGELFF. The CDR3 DNA is TGTGCCAGCAGCTTAGCTATCACCGGGGAGCTGTTTTTT. The chain employs TRBV7-7 and TRBJ2-2; D unresolved. Germline V gives CDR1 SSHAT, CDR2 FNYEAQ (reference sequence). The V end was cut by 0 bases, the J end by 4 bases, with 3 bases between. The CDR3 sequence is 13 residues long.

The J gene is TRBJ1-1, the V gene TRBV2, with D possibly being TRBD1 (6 bases). The germline V gene has CDR1 SNHLY and CDR2 FYNNEI. The length of the CDR3 is 16 residues. The V and J ends lost 5 bases and 1 base respectively, with 17 bases between them. The CDR3 bases are TGTGCCAGCAGTCTTGCGTCGACAGGAAAGAACACTGAAGCTTTCTTT. The encoded protein is CASSLASTGKNTEAFF. Full variable domain (outside the CDR3, taken from reference TRBV2 and TRBJ1-1): EPEVTQTPSHQVTQMGQEVILRCVPISNHLYFYWYRQILGQKVEFLVSFYNNEISEKSEIFDDQFSVERPDGSNFTLKIRSTKLEDSAMYFCASSLASTGKNTEAFFGQGTRLTVV.

The chain employs TRBV11-2 and TRBJ1-4, with 7 bases that match TRBD1. Trimming at V came to 0 bases and at J to 8 bases, leaving 6 bases not matched to a gene. The CDR3 runs 15 residues. CDR1 and CDR2 (germline): SGHAT, FQNNGV. DNA of the CDR3: TGTGCCAGCAGCTTAGAACCAGGGGGAAGCGAAAAACTGTTTTTT. Translation: CASSLEPGGSEKLFF.

The chain employs TRBV7-3 and TRBJ2-3; weak D call: TRBD2 (6 bases). V was cut by 3 bases and J by 1 base, with 11 bases left in between. There are 15 residues in the CDR3. Germline CDR1 reads SGHTA; CDR2 reads FQGTGA. CDR3 coding DNA: TGTGCCAGCAGCTTCGGGGGAGTCGGCACAGATACGCAGTATTTT. Amino acid sequence: CASSFGGVGTDTQYF.

Only a few counts were recorded for this clone. The rearrangement uses TRBV5-1 and TRBJ1-4; D perhaps matches TRBD1 (5 bases). The germline V and J ends were trimmed by 5 bases and 0 bases, with 14 bases remaining between them. Germline values: CDR1 SGHRS, CDR2 YFSETQ. The CDR3 is 16 amino acids. The CDR3 sequence: CASRPRALATNEKLFF. The CDR3, as DNA: TGCGCCAGCAGGCCCAGGGCCCTTGCAACTAATGAAAAACTGTTTTTT. The full variable domain, rest sourced from reference TRBV5-1 and TRBJ1-4, is KAGVTQTPRYLIKTRGQQVTLSCSPISGHRSVSWYQQTPGQGLQFLFEYFSETQRNKGNFPGRFSGRQFSNSRSEMNVSTLELGDSALYLCASRPRALATNEKLFFGSGTQLSVL.

The chain is built from TRBV19 and TRBJ2-3, with a tentative D call TRBD2 (6 bases). The germline CDR1 and CDR2 sequences are LNHDA and SQIVND (reference sequence). Trimming shortened V by 4 bases and J by 0 bases, and 17 bases separated the two germline ends. The CDR3 is 17 residues long. This CDR3 is CASSRGGGTASTDTQYF. The CDR3 DNA reads as TGTGCCAGTAGTAGGGGAGGAGGCACGGCTAGCACAGATACGCAGTATTTT.

The chain is built from TRBV5-1 and TRBJ2-2; 8 bases agree with TRBD2. The V and J ends lost 0 bases and 5 bases, in that order; junction bases with no gene match: 6. This CDR3 is 16 amino acids long. Germline assignment: CDR1 SGHRS and CDR2 YFSETQ. CDR3 sequence: CASSLDSGTKTGELFF. CDR3 nucleotides: TGCGCCAGCAGCTTGGATAGCGGGACAAAGACCGGGGAGCTGTTTTTT. Looking up the rest from reference TRBV5-1 and TRBJ2-2 gives the full variable domain: KAGVTQTPRYLIKTRGQQVTLSCSPISGHRSVSWYQQTPGQGLQFLFEYFSETQRNKGNFPGRFSGRQFSNSRSEMNVSTLELGDSALYLCASSLDSGTKTGELFFGEGSRLTVL.

This rearrangement joins TRBV6-5 to TRBJ1-6; D is uncertain. The CDR3 has 15 residues. The V end lost 0 bases, the J end lost 10 bases, and 13 bases lay between the germline ends. Germline CDR1 and CDR2: MNHEY and SVGAGI. CDR3 DNA sequence: TGTGCCAGCAGTTACTCGAGGCGAGGTTACTCACCCCTCCACTTT. Translation: CASSYSRRGYSPLHF.

The rearrangement uses TRBV7-9 and TRBJ2-5; 10 bases match TRBD1. Trimming took 5 bases from V and 4 from J; bases not matched to a gene: 4. There are 14 residues in the CDR3. The germline V gene encodes CDR1 SEHNR and CDR2 FQNEAQ (reference sequence). The CDR3 region has the DNA TGTGCCAGCAGCCCACGGGACAGGGGAGAGACCCAGTACTTC. It encodes CASSPRDRGETQYF. Filled out from reference TRBV7-9 and TRBJ2-5, the complete variable domain reads DTGVSQNPRHKITKRGQNVTFRCDPISEHNRLYWYRQTLGQGPEFLTYFQNEAQLEKSRLLSDRFSAERPKGSFSTLEIQRTEQGDSAMYLCASSPRDRGETQYFGPGTRLLVL.

This chain connects TRBV4-2 to TRBJ2-2; no clear D. The germline V gene has CDR1 LGHNA and CDR2 YNFKEQ. Trimming removed 2 bases at V and 8 bases at J, with 9 bases between. CDR3 length: 13 residues. The DNA for the CDR3 is TGTGCCAGCAGCCAAAATAGAGAAGGGGAGCTGTTTTTT. Translated: CASSQNREGELFF.

V and J are TRBV9 and TRBJ1-4; TRBD1 might be the D (5 bases). CDR3 length equals 15 residues. In germline, CDR1 is SGDLS, CDR2 YYNGEE. V lost 4 bases and J lost 6, with 16 bases in between. Written as DNA, the CDR3 is TGTGCCAGCAGCCCTAGTTGGGGGGAGGATGAAAAACTGTTTTTT. Residues: CASSPSWGEDEKLFF.

V usage is TRBV7-7 and J usage is TRBJ1-1; no firm D call. This CDR3 comprises 12 residues. Germline CDR1 reads SSHAT; CDR2 reads FNYEAQ (reference sequence). Trimming removed 4 bases at V and 1 base at J, with 4 bases between. CDR3 loop: CASSSQNTEAFF. DNA of the CDR3: TGTGCCAGCAGCTCACAGAACACTGAAGCTTTCTTT.

V is TRBV2 and J is TRBJ2-5; D is undetermined. V lost 4 bases and J 5 bases, leaving 8 bases between the germline ends. The germline V gene has CDR1 SNHLY and CDR2 FYNNEI. The CDR3 sequence is 12 residues long. The chain's CDR3 is CASSVAKETQYF. As DNA, the CDR3 is TGTGCCAGCAGTGTGGCCAAGGAGACCCAGTACTTC.

This clone appeared a single time. The chain has TRBV29-1 and TRBJ2-1, with 9 bases aligning to TRBD1. CDR3 length: 14 amino acids. V shed 2 bases and J 3 bases; nucleotides not matched to a gene: 2. Germline CDR1 is SQVTM and CDR2 is ANQGSEA. The CDR3 here is CSVEKGQGYNEQFF. CDR3 sequence (DNA): TGCAGCGTTGAAAAGGGACAGGGCTACAATGAGCAGTTCTTC.

In DNA form, the CDR3 reads TGTGCCTTAACTGCCGGGGGGCGAGATACGCAGTATTTT. This gives the protein CALTAGGRDTQYF. The V and J genes are TRBV30 and TRBJ2-3, with D tentatively TRBD2 (7 bases). Trimming stripped 7 bases from V and 5 bases from J, with 16 bases between. This CDR3 region has 13 residues. The germline V gene has CDR1 GTSNPN and CDR2 SVGIG (reference sequence). Looking up the rest from reference TRBV30 and TRBJ2-3 gives the full variable domain: SQTIHQWPATLVQPVGSPLSLECTVEGTSNPNLYWYRQAAGRGLQLLFYSVGIGQISSEVPQNLSASRPQDRQFILSSKKLLLSDSGFYLCALTAGGRDTQYFGPGTRLTVL.

This clone was picked up one time. V is TRBV21-1 and J is TRBJ2-3; TRBD1 is the table's D call, not checked against the DNA. TRBV21-1 is tagged as a pseudogene. The CDR3 has 16 residues. CDR3 loop: CASSKERQISTDTQYF. DNA of the CDR3: TGTGCCAGCAGCAAAGAGAGACAGATAAGCACAGATACGCAGTATTTT.

The J gene is TRBJ1-4, the V gene TRBV2; 9 nucleotides line up with TRBD1. With 1 base clipped from V and 9 bases from J, the junction kept 6 bases outside the gene matches. Germline lookup yields CDR1 SNHLY and CDR2 FYNNEI. CDR3 length equals 15 residues. This chain's CDR3 is CASSEGGQGNQKLFF. In DNA, the CDR3 is TGTGCCAGCAGTGAAGGTGGACAGGGGAATCAAAAACTGTTTTTT.